These T cell receptor beta chains were read from a single sample in a study of shared clonotypes between healthy human individuals. Sequencing used immunoSEQ multiplex PCR; TCRdb keeps in-frame clones, though not all of them. This table holds 520,000 or so clones, around 74% found once. The specimen was PBMCs. The receptors were sampled from a woman aged 40-49 years in good health. Some clones in this sample may be carry-over from other donors' samples. CDR3s include the opening cysteine and the closing phenylalanine or tryptophan. Each record gives: CDR3 protein, J gene, V gene, clone size, CDR3 length. Where a row states a size, it is once, few, many or the class of an expanded clone; other rows omit it.

CDR3 protein: CAVSGGDSYNEQFF
J gene: TRBJ2-1
V gene: TRBV6-5
clone size: .
CDR3 length: 14

CDR3 protein: CASSYTGTGGPNEQFF
J gene: TRBJ2-1
V gene: TRBV7-8
clone size: .
CDR3 length: 16

CDR3 protein: CASSDLERLAGVSLFF
J gene: TRBJ2-2
V gene: TRBV6-1
clone size: .
CDR3 length: 16

CDR3 protein: CAAGLVCCTDTQYF
J gene: TRBJ2-3
V gene: TRBV21-1
clone size: .
CDR3 length: 14

CDR3 protein: CASRTTGGITDTQYF
J gene: TRBJ2-3
V gene: TRBV11-2
clone size: many
CDR3 length: 15

CDR3 protein: CASSLLVQDSSYEQYF
J gene: TRBJ2-7
V gene: TRBV5-1
clone size: .
CDR3 length: 16

CDR3 protein: CASSPRGLETQYF
J gene: TRBJ2-5
V gene: TRBV28
clone size: .
CDR3 length: 13

CDR3 protein: CASSRGEYNEQFF
J gene: TRBJ2-1
V gene: TRBV4-3
clone size: .
CDR3 length: 13

CDR3 protein: CSVGLGSHNEQFF
J gene: TRBJ2-1
V gene: TRBV29-1
clone size: .
CDR3 length: 13

CDR3 protein: CASSPDPGGTQYF
J gene: TRBJ2-5
V gene: TRBV4-2
clone size: .
CDR3 length: 13

CDR3 protein: CASSLTGQTIIGELFF
J gene: TRBJ2-2
V gene: TRBV7-3
clone size: .
CDR3 length: 16

CDR3 protein: CATTPGPTNYGYTF
J gene: TRBJ1-2
V gene: TRBV10-3
clone size: .
CDR3 length: 14

CDR3 protein: CASSPWIPSANEQYF
J gene: TRBJ2-7
V gene: TRBV18
clone size: many
CDR3 length: 15

CDR3 protein: CASRPETGSYEQYF
J gene: TRBJ2-7
V gene: TRBV2
clone size: .
CDR3 length: 14

CDR3 protein: CASSATTQGYEQFF
J gene: TRBJ2-1
V gene: TRBV9
clone size: once
CDR3 length: 14

CDR3 protein: CASSQDPGQTQYF
J gene: TRBJ2-5
V gene: TRBV4-3
clone size: .
CDR3 length: 13

CDR3 protein: CASSHDRYEQYF
J gene: TRBJ2-7
V gene: TRBV16
clone size: once
CDR3 length: 12

CDR3 protein: CASSLDRGGYNEQFF
J gene: TRBJ2-1
V gene: TRBV7-3
clone size: .
CDR3 length: 15

CDR3 protein: CASSSGQGPLGHLGYTF
J gene: TRBJ1-2
V gene: TRBV28
clone size: .
CDR3 length: 17

CDR3 protein: CAWSVLESGELFF
J gene: TRBJ2-2
V gene: TRBV30
clone size: .
CDR3 length: 13

CDR3 protein: CASSPDRGGNEQFF
J gene: TRBJ2-1
V gene: TRBV5-1
clone size: .
CDR3 length: 14

CDR3 protein: CASSLFGDEGEKLFF
J gene: TRBJ1-4
V gene: TRBV28
clone size: .
CDR3 length: 15

CDR3 protein: CASSPTAGTLLNYGYTF
J gene: TRBJ1-2
V gene: TRBV27
clone size: .
CDR3 length: 17

CDR3 protein: CAWNQRTRGPDTQYF
J gene: TRBJ2-3
V gene: TRBV30
clone size: .
CDR3 length: 15

CDR3 protein: CASSNLREGYNEQFF
J gene: TRBJ2-1
V gene: TRBV6-1
clone size: .
CDR3 length: 15

CDR3 protein: CASSISRGLYSNQPQHF
J gene: TRBJ1-5
V gene: TRBV19
clone size: once
CDR3 length: 17

CDR3 protein: CASSENTGTGQKGYTF
J gene: TRBJ1-2
V gene: TRBV5-1
clone size: few
CDR3 length: 16

CDR3 protein: CASSSLSGSTYNEQFF
J gene: TRBJ2-1
V gene: TRBV11-2
clone size: .
CDR3 length: 16

CDR3 protein: CASSLEGDYSPLHF
J gene: TRBJ1-6
V gene: TRBV11-2
clone size: .
CDR3 length: 14

CDR3 protein: CASSLRGAYNEQFF
J gene: TRBJ2-1
V gene: TRBV28
clone size: .
CDR3 length: 14

CDR3 protein: CASSLAPAKMNEKLFF
J gene: TRBJ1-4
V gene: TRBV5-4
clone size: many
CDR3 length: 16